This record covers a single T cell receptor (beta chain). The data derive from a study of shared clonotypes between healthy human individuals. This table comes from immunoSEQ multiplex PCR, and its TCRdb copy is limited to in-frame clones, with some not included. This table holds about 2.3 million clones, 93% found once. The CDR3 is 17 amino acids. The V gene's germline CDR1 is LGHNA and CDR2 YNFKEQ. V dropped 3 bases and J dropped 1 base, with 18 bases sitting between them. The chain links TRBV4-2 to TRBJ2-5, with D perhaps given as TRBD1 or TRBD2 (5 bases each). The TCR sequence derives from a man younger than 35 in good health. Some clones in this sample may be carry-over from other donors' samples. Sample: naive CD4+ T cells from PBMCs. As for subset: CD45RA+ positively selected. For the CDR3, the DNA is TGTGCCAGCAGCCACCGGGGCCAGTACCTAATCCAAGAGACCCAGTACTTC. Encoded protein: CASSHRGQYLIQETQYF.